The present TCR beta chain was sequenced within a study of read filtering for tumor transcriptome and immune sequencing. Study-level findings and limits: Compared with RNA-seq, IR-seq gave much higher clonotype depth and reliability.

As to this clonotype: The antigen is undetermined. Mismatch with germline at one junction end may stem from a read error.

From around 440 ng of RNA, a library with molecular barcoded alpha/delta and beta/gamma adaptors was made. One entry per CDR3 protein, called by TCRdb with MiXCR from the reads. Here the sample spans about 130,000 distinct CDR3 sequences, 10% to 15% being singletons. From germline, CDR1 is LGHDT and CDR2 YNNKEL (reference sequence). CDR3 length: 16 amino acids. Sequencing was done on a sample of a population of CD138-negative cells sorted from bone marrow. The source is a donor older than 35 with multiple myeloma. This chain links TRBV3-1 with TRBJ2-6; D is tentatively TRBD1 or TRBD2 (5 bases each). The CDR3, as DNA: TGTGCCAGCAGCCAATATAGGGACCCTGGGGCCAACGTCCTGTCTTTC. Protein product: CASSQYRDPGANVLSF.